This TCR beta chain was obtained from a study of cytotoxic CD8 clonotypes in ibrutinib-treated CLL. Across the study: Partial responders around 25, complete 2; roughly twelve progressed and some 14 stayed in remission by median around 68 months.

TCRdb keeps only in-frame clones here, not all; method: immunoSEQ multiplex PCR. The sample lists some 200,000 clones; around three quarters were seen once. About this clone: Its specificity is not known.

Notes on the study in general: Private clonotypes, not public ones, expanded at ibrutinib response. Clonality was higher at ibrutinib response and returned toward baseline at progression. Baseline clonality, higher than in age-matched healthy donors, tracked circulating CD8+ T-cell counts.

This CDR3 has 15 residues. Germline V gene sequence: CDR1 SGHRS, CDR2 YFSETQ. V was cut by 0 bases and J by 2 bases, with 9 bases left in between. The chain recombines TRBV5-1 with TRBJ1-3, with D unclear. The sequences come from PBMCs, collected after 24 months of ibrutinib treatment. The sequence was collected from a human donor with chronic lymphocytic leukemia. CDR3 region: CASSLAGRTGNTIYF. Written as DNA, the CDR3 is TGCGCCAGCAGCTTGGCCGGGCGGACTGGAAACACCATATATTTT.